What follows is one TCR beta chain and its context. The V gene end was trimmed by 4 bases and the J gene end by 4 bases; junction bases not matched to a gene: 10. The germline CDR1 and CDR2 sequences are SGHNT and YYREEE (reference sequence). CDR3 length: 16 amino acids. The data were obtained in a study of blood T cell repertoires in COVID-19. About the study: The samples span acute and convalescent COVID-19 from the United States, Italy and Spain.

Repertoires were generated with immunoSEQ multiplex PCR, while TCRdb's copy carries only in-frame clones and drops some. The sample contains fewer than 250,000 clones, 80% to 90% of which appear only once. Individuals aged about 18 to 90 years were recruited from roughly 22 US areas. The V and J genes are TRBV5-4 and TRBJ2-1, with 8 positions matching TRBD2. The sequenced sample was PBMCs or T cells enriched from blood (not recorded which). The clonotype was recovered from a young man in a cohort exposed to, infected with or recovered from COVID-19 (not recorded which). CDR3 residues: CASSMEGTRFYNEQFF. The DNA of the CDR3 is TGTGCCAGCAGCATGGAGGGGACTAGGTTTTACAATGAGCAGTTCTTC.